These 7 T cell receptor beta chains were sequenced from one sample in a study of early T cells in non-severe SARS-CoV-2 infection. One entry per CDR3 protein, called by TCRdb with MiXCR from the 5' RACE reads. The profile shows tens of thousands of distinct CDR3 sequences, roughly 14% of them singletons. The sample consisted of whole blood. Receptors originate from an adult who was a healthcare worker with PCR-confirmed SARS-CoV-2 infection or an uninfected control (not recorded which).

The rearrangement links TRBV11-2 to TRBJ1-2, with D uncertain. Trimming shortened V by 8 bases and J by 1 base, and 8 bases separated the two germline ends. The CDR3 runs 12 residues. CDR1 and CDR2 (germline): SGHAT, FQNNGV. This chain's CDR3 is CASGRNNYGYTF. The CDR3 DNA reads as TGTGCCAGCGGTAGGAATAACTATGGCTACACCTTC. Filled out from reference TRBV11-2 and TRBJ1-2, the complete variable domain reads EAGVAQSPRYKIIEKRQSVAFWCNPISGHATLYWYQQILGQGPKLLIQFQNNGVVDDSQLPKDRFSAERLKGVDSTLKIQPAKLEDSAVYLCASGRNNYGYTFGSGTRLTVV.

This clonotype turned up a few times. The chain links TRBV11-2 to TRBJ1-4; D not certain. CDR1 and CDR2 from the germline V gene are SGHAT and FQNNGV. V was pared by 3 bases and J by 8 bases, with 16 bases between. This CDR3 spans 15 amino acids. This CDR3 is CASSLSIPSGEKLFF. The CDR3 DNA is TGTGCCAGCAGCTTGTCGATACCATCAGGCGAAAAACTGTTTTTT.

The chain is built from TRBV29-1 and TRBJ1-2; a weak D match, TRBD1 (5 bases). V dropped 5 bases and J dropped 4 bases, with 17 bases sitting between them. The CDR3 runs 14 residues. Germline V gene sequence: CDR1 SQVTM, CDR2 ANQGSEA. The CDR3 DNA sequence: TGCAGCGTTCGTACCCGGGACGGAATCTATGGCTACACCTTC. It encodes CSVRTRDGIYGYTF.

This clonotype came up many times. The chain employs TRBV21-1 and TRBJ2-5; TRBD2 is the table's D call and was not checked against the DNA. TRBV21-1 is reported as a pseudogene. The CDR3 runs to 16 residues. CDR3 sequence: CASSGRKRGGLETQYF. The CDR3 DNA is TGTGCCAGCAGCGGAAGAAAGCGGGGGGGCTTAGAGACCCAGTACTTC.

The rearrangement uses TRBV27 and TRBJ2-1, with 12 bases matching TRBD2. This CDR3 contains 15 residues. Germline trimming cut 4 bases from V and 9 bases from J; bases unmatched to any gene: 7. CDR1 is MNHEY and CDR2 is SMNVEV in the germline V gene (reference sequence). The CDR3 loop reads CASSSLAGGQREQFF. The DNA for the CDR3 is TGTGCCAGCAGTTCTCTAGCGGGGGGGCAGCGTGAGCAGTTCTTC.

CDR3 nucleotides: TGTGCCAGCAGCTTATCCTGGGAAAACTACGAGCAGTACTTC. Translating gives CASSLSWENYEQYF. The rearrangement joins TRBV11-2 to TRBJ2-7; D ambiguous. This CDR3 region has 14 residues. Germline V gene data show CDR1 as SGHAT and CDR2 as FQNNGV. Trimming left V 2 bases short and J 3 bases short, with 11 bases between.

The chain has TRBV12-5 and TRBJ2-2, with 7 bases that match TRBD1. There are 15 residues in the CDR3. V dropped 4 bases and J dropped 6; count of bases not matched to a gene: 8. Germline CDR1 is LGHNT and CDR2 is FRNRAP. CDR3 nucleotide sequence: TGTGCTAGTGGTTGGTCGGGACAGAGACCCGGGGAGCTGTTTTTT. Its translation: CASGWSGQRPGELFF.